Included here is one T cell receptor (beta chain) sequence, with context. The data stem from a study of T-cell reconstitution after alpha-beta-depleted transplantation in children. V shed 2 bases and J 3 bases; nucleotides not matched to a gene: 4. Germline V gene sequence: CDR1 MNHNS, CDR2 SASEGT. The CDR3 spans 14 residues. Using unique molecular identifiers, the investigators prepared the TCRbeta library. TCRdb re-called the PCR reads with MiXCR, one entry per CDR3 protein. The sample holds hundreds of thousands of distinct CDR3 sequences; about 12% are singletons and the top ten take 0.75% to 0.85%.

Sample: PBMCs, taken before TCRalphabeta/CD19-depleted stem cell transplant. The sequence was obtained from a girl between 2 and 10 years old with congenital amegakaryocytic thrombocytopenia, due to receive a stem cell transplant. This chain connects TRBV6-1 to TRBJ2-7; 7 nucleotides line up with TRBD2. In nucleotides, the CDR3 is TGTGCCAGCAGTGAATGGCTAGCGGACTACGAGCAGTACTTC. Amino acids: CASSEWLADYEQYF.